This T cell receptor (beta chain) was observed in a study of blood T cells in healthy people across ages. A minimum of 7 million PBMCs was isolated per sample. Samples each had at least 5.5 micrograms of total RNA extracted. Then a second PCR, running about 6 to 12 cycles, was carried out with a sample-barcoded 5' primer and a J-beta primer mix. A template-switch adaptor containing 12 random nucleotides labeled each cDNA molecule. Sequencing recovered at least 2.5 million CDR3-containing paired-end reads from each sample. TCRdb analysed the 5' RACE reads with MiXCR anew, one entry per CDR3 protein. The sample lists about 1.8 million distinct CDR3 sequences; around 50% were seen once. This clonotype has more than one count but fewer than ten. The receptor was isolated from a woman aged 40 to 50 in good health. Material: blood.

The chain's CDR3 is CSVPLTGGLVYNEQFF. The CDR3 nucleotides are TGCAGCGTCCCCCTGACAGGGGGCCTCGTGTACAATGAGCAGTTCTTC. The V and J genes are TRBV29-1 and TRBJ2-1; the match to TRBD1 covers 10 bases. The length of the CDR3 is 16 residues. The V segment lost 6 bases and the J segment 4 bases; nucleotides outside the gene matches: 12. The germline CDR1 and CDR2 sequences are SQVTM and ANQGSEA.